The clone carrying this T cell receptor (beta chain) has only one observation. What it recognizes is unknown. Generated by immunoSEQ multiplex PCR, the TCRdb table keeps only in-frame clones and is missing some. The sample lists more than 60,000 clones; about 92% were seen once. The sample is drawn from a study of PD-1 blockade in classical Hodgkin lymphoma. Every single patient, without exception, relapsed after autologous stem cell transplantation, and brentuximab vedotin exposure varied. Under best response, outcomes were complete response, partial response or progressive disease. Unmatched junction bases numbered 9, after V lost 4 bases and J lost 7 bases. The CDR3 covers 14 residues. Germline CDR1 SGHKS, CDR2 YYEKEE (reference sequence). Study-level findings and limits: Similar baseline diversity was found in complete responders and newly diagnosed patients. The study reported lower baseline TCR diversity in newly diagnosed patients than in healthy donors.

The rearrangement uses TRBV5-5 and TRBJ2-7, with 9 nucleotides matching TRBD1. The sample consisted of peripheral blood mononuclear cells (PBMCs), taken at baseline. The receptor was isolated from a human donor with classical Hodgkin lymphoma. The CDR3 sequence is CASSGNRGREEQYF. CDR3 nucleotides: TGTGCCAGCAGCGGGAACAGGGGGCGAGAGGAGCAGTACTTC. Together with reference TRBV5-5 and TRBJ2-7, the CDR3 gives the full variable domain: DAGVTQSPTHLIKTRGQQVTLRCSPISGHKSVSWYQQVLGQGPQFIFQYYEKEERGRGNFPDRFSARQFPNYSSELNVNALLLGDSALYLCASSGNRGREEQYFGPGTRLTVT.